The 25 T cell receptor beta chains below were found in one sample sequenced in a study of metastatic and nonmetastatic thyroid tumors. TCRdb re-called clones via MiXCR from the PCR reads. Among about 64,000 clones, more than 3.5% were seen once, and the ten largest hold 20% to 25%. None of the patients had undergone any treatment ahead of thyroid surgery. The sequencing input was blood. These receptors were obtained from a female donor with papillary thyroid cancer or a benign thyroid nodule (not recorded which). Some clones in this sample may be carry-over from other donors' samples.

There are many counts of this clone. The chain combines TRBV5-1 with TRBJ1-1; the D gene is possibly TRBD1 (5 bases). The CDR3 is 14 residues long. Germline V gives CDR1 SGHRS, CDR2 YFSETQ. V lost 0 bases and J 0 bases, leaving 6 bases between the germline ends. Here the CDR3 reads CASSLDRLNTEAFF. The CDR3 DNA reads as TGCGCCAGCAGCTTGGACAGGTTGAACACTGAAGCTTTCTTT.

This clone has more than one count but fewer than ten. The chain couples TRBV12-3 or TRBV12-4 to TRBJ1-1; the D is unclear. The CDR3 runs to 12 residues. Trimming pared 1 base from V and 5 bases from J, leaving 5 bases between. The CDR3 sequence is CASSLGITEAFF. The CDR3 DNA sequence: TGTGCCAGCAGTTTAGGTATTACTGAAGCTTTCTTT.

This clone was counted many times. V usage is TRBV2 and J usage is TRBJ1-1; 11 bases match TRBD1. From germline, CDR1 is SNHLY and CDR2 FYNNEI. The J segment lost 5 bases and the V segment lost 1 base, leaving 3 bases of the junction unmatched. The CDR3 is made up of 15 amino acids. CDR3 protein: CASSEEGTGGTEAFF. In nucleotides, the CDR3 is TGTGCCAGCAGTGAAGAAGGGACAGGGGGGACTGAAGCTTTCTTT.

In its sample, this clone was seen a few times. DNA of the CDR3: TGTGCCAGCAGCTTGAGAGCGGGAGCGGGCAATGAGCAGTTCTTC. It translates to CASSLRAGAGNEQFF. The chain has TRBV5-4 and TRBJ2-1, with TRBD2 matching 8 bases. The CDR3 is made up of 15 amino acids. Germline-derived CDR1 and CDR2 are SGHNT and YYREEE (reference sequence). After removal of 1 base from V and 6 bases from J, the junction contained 6 bases not matched to a gene.

The J gene is TRBJ1-1, the V gene TRBV6-1, with 9 bases that match TRBD1. This CDR3 has 14 amino acids. CDR1 MNHNS and CDR2 SASEGT come from the germline V gene. The trim removed 5 bases at V and 6 bases at J, leaving 7 bases unmatched. The CDR3 DNA follows: TGTGCCAGCAGTACCCGGGACAGGGAGGCTGAAGCTTTCTTT. Amino acids: CASSTRDREAEAFF.

In this sample, this clone turned up many times. The chain couples TRBV20-1 to TRBJ2-7; TRBD1 might be the D (6 bases). This CDR3 region has 14 residues. Germline V gene sequence: CDR1 DFQATT, CDR2 SNEGSKA (reference sequence). With 0 bases removed from V and 3 bases from J, the gap between germline ends came to 12 bases. The CDR3 DNA reads TGCAGTGCTAGAGATCTCCACAGGGTCTACGAGCAGTACTTC. Translating it yields CSARDLHRVYEQYF.

Comment on this clone: This may stem from a read error, because a much larger clone lies one nucleotide away. The same CDR3 also results from other DNA sequences found in this sample. J is TRBJ2-7 and V is TRBV7-8; maybe TRBD1 (6 bases). Trimming took off 5 bases at V and 9 bases at J, with 26 bases between the two ends. CDR3 length equals 16 residues. CDR1 and CDR2 from the germline V gene are SGHVS and FQNEAQ. The CDR3 DNA reads as TGTGCCAGCAGCCTAGGACAGACAAACCCTCCGCGTGGGCAGTACTTC. This sequence encodes CASSLGQTNPPRGQYF.

This clone was detected ten times or more. The J gene is TRBJ1-5, the V gene TRBV2, with a weak D call TRBD1 (6 bases). The CDR3 consists of 18 residues. Trimming cost V 3 bases and J 6 bases, with 24 bases left between them. Germline CDR1 is SNHLY and CDR2 is FYNNEI. The CDR3 sequence is CASSDFGQWPQSVQPQHF. The CDR3 DNA follows: TGTGCCAGCAGTGATTTTGGACAGTGGCCCCAAAGCGTTCAGCCCCAGCATTTT.

This clone was observed many times. V is TRBV4-1 and J is TRBJ2-7; D is tentatively TRBD1 or TRBD2 (6 bases each). The CDR3 runs 16 residues. The germline V gene encodes CDR1 MGHRA and CDR2 YSYEKL. V lost 4 bases and J 4 bases, leaving 20 bases between the germline ends. The DNA of the CDR3 is TGCGCCAGCAGCCTCTCAGGCGGAGGGGGTGAGTACGAGCAGTACTTC. Translation gives CASSLSGGGGEYEQYF.

This clone was found many times. V and J are TRBV9 and TRBJ1-6; 8 nucleotides line up with TRBD1. In germline, CDR1 is SGDLS, CDR2 YYNGEE. The CDR3 spans 15 residues. Losses at the gene ends were 3 bases for V and 6 bases for J; bases not matched to a gene: 5. The CDR3 sequence is CASSERTGLNSPLHF. CDR3 DNA sequence: TGTGCCAGCAGCGAGAGGACAGGGCTTAATTCACCCCTCCACTTT.

The sample holds a few counts of this clone. An end of the junction differs from the germline gene, which may be a read error. The chain carries TRBV5-5 and TRBJ2-6; possibly TRBD1 for D (5 bases). This CDR3 has 15 amino acids. Germline V gives CDR1 SGHKS, CDR2 YYEKEE (reference sequence). The CDR3 nucleotides read TGTGCCAGCAGCTTGATGGGCTCTGGGGCCAACGTCCCGACTTTC. Its protein product is CASSLMGSGANVPTF.

About this clone itself: An end of the junction does not agree with germline; a read error may underlie this. The chain employs TRBV27 and TRBJ2-7; D may be TRBD2 (5 bases). Looked up from germline, CDR1 is MNHEY and CDR2 is SMNVEV (reference sequence). CDR3 size: 13 residues. The CDR3 sequence: CASSPVVDYEQYF. CDR3 coding DNA: TGTGCCAGCAGTCCCGTGGTCGACTACGAGCAGTACTTT.

This clone has a count of ten or more. This rearrangement joins TRBV2 to TRBJ1-1, with a tentative D call TRBD1 (6 bases). The V gene lost 4 bases and the J gene lost 10 bases, with 16 bases spanning the gap. Germline CDR1 and CDR2: SNHLY and FYNNEI. The CDR3 sequence is 13 residues long. DNA of the CDR3: TGTGCCAGCAGTGCTACAGGGTCAGAAGGAGCTTTCTTT. Its translation: CASSATGSEGAFF.

In this sample, this clone turned up many times. The chain employs TRBV5-1 and TRBJ1-1; 7 nucleotides align to TRBD1. J lost 1 base, V lost 4 bases, and 4 bases had no gene match. Germline V gene lookup returns CDR1 SGHRS and CDR2 YFSETQ. The CDR3 covers 14 residues. The CDR3 loop is CASSLQGPNTEAFF. The CDR3, as DNA: TGCGCCAGCAGCCTACAGGGGCCGAACACTGAAGCTTTCTTT.

This clone was recorded many times. The chain joins TRBV6-5 to TRBJ2-1, with TRBD2 matching over 10 bases. Germline CDR1 and CDR2: MNHEY and SVGAGI. After removal of 1 base from V and 3 bases from J, the junction contained 12 bases not matched to a gene. The CDR3 spans 19 residues. CDR3 sequence reads: CASSYLGLAGVVGYNEQFF. Written as DNA, the CDR3 is TGTGCCAGCAGTTACTTGGGGCTAGCGGGAGTCGTTGGCTACAATGAGCAGTTCTTC.

This clone was counted ten times or more. The V call is TRBV2, the J call TRBJ2-1; TRBD2 aligns across 11 bases. The CDR3 has 14 amino acids. CDR1 is SNHLY, CDR2 FYNNEI, per germline. The J segment lost 4 bases and the V segment lost 8 bases, leaving 4 bases of the junction unmatched. CDR3 amino acids: CASRTSGSYNEQFF. CDR3 DNA sequence: TGTGCCAGCCGAACTAGCGGGAGTTACAATGAGCAGTTCTTC.

This clone has only a few counts. J is TRBJ1-2 and V is TRBV6-1; a possible D gene is TRBD1 (6 bases). The CDR3 has 14 residues. V was cut by 6 bases and J by 3 bases, with 14 bases left in between. The germline V gene encodes CDR1 MNHNS and CDR2 SASEGT. Here the CDR3 DNA reads TGTGCCAGCAGGTCCTTACAGGGTTACTATGGCTACACCTTC. Translating it yields CASRSLQGYYGYTF.

Many counts were recorded for this clone. The chain recombines TRBV18 with TRBJ2-3, with a possible D match to TRBD2 (6 bases). The CDR3 has 12 amino acids. Per germline, CDR1 KGHSH and CDR2 LQKENI. Trimming stripped 6 bases from V and 5 bases from J, with 9 bases between. The CDR3 here is CASSRAGDTQYF. The CDR3 DNA sequence: TGTGCCAGCTCCCGAGCGGGAGATACGCAGTATTTT.

The chain carries TRBV6-1 and TRBJ1-6; a possible D gene is TRBD1 (6 bases). Looked up from germline, CDR1 is MNHNS and CDR2 is SASEGT. This CDR3 has 15 residues. V was cut by 2 bases and J by 12 bases, with 17 bases left in between. As DNA, the CDR3 is TGTGCCAGCAGTGAACCGGGACAAAGCCCACAACCCCTCCACTTT. The encoded protein is CASSEPGQSPQPLHF.

By sample share, this clone is medium-sized. The chain has TRBV6-1 and TRBJ2-7; no clear D gene. The germline CDR1 and CDR2 sequences are MNHNS and SASEGT. The CDR3 runs to 14 residues. V lost 5 bases and J lost 0, with 11 bases in between. CDR3 region: CASSILINSYEQYF. CDR3 bases: TGTGCCAGCAGTATTCTGATTAACTCCTACGAGCAGTACTTC.

This clone was observed at least ten times. The gene calls are TRBV20-1 and TRBJ2-3, with 10 positions matching TRBD2. V lost 3 bases to trimming and J lost 1 base; unmatched junction nucleotides: 7. Per germline, CDR1 DFQATT and CDR2 SNEGSKA (reference sequence). This CDR3 region has 16 residues. The DNA of the CDR3 is TGCAGTGCTAGTGATTCCCTAGCGGGAGGCACAGATACGCAGTATTTT. Translating it yields CSASDSLAGGTDTQYF.

This clone has a handful of counts. The chain is built from TRBV25-1 and TRBJ2-1; perhaps D is TRBD1 or TRBD2 (5 bases each). The CDR3 extends over 15 amino acids. Germline V gives CDR1 MGHDK, CDR2 SYGVNS. Trimming removed 6 bases at V and 6 bases at J, with 18 bases between. The CDR3 DNA is TGTGCCAGCAGCCAGGGATCGGGGTGTGTCAATGAGCAGTTCTTC. It translates to CASSQGSGCVNEQFF.

This clone turned up a few times. The CDR3, as DNA: TGTGCCACGGAGGAGACGAACACCGGGGAGCTGTTTTTT. Its protein is CATEETNTGELFF. The chain carries TRBV24-1 and TRBJ2-2; perhaps TRBD2 as D (5 bases). The CDR3 is 13 residues long. Germline V gives CDR1 KGHDR, CDR2 SFDVKD. With 10 bases removed from V and 0 bases from J, the gap between germline ends came to 8 bases.

Points on this clone: An end of the junction does not agree with germline; a read error may underlie this. The CDR3 region is CASSSSGAGAGANVLTF. The CDR3 DNA is TGTGCCAGTAGTTCCTCAGGGGCAGGGGCCGGGGCAAACGTCCTGACTTTC. The chain couples TRBV19 to TRBJ2-6; D perhaps matches TRBD1 (6 bases). The CDR3 loop spans 17 amino acids. CDR1 is LNHDA, CDR2 SQIVND, per germline (reference sequence).

In this sample, this clone turned up many times. The genes are TRBV19 and TRBJ2-7; no clear D. This CDR3 has 13 amino acids. Deletions cut 5 bases from V and 3 bases from J, with 11 bases between. Looked up from germline, CDR1 is LNHDA and CDR2 is SQIVND (reference sequence). The CDR3 nucleotides read TGTGCCAGTAGTCTCTCTCGGCTCTACGAGCAGTACTTC. Protein sequence: CASSLSRLYEQYF.